Included here is one TCR beta chain sequence, with context. No antigen is known for it. The entry originates in a study of shared clonotypes between healthy human individuals. Across the study: Three CD4 naive, three CD4 memory, two CD8 naive and one CD8 memory plate were used per donor.

As originally analysed: Quality scores were absent from the junction-only immunoSEQ sequences, so filtering differed. The method was immunoSEQ multiplex PCR; TCRdb's version includes in-frame clones alone and lacks a portion of them. For V, J and clone size, that table is used; D and trimming come from the DNA. The table has just over 2,000,000 clones, about 95% seen once; the top ten hold more than 0.1%. V was clipped by 0 bases and J by 2 bases, with 12 bases between them. The CDR3 contains 16 residues. In germline, CDR1 is MNHNY, CDR2 SVGAGI (reference sequence). Study-wide results and caveats: Depth of sequencing was expected to influence donor clonotype sharing.

The sequence was obtained from a young man in good health. Input material: naive CD4+ T cells sorted from blood. Subset in this sample: CD45RA+ positively selected. The chain joins TRBV6-6 to TRBJ2-3; D is uncertain. The CDR3 region has the DNA TGTGCCAGCAGTTACTCTTCGGGCCGAGTCACAGATACGCAGTATTTT. Protein product: CASSYSSGRVTDTQYF.